Below, 32 T cell receptor beta chains from the same sample are listed, as sequenced in a study of T cell changes during pregnancy in multiple sclerosis. Only in-frame clones appear in the TCRdb table, and some are missing; sequencing was by immunoSEQ multiplex PCR. The repertoire includes tens of thousands of clones, roughly 89% of them detected once, and 5% to 6% sits in the top ten. Material: CD8+ T cells from peripheral blood mononuclear cells, obtained in the first trimester of pregnancy. The source is a female donor with multiple sclerosis, enrolled in a pregnancy study.

The chain carries TRBV4-2 and TRBJ1-1; D unclear. This CDR3 has 14 residues. Trimming cost V 0 bases and J 1 base, with 6 bases left between them. In germline, CDR1 is LGHNA, CDR2 YNFKEQ. This CDR3 is CASSQDLENTEAFF. The CDR3 DNA reads as TGTGCCAGCAGCCAAGATTTAGAGAACACTGAAGCTTTCTTT.

This clone was counted a few times. The gene calls are TRBV19 and TRBJ1-3; D possibly corresponds to TRBD1 (5 bases). Germline loops: CDR1 LNHDA, CDR2 SQIVND (reference sequence). The CDR3 has 14 residues. V was cut by 3 bases and J by 1 base, with 7 bases left in between. CDR3 protein: CASSIRDSGNTIYF. The CDR3 nucleotides are TGTGCCAGTAGTATCAGGGATTCTGGAAACACCATATATTTT.

A few counts support this clone. The chain carries TRBV21-1 and TRBJ1-5; TRBD1 reflects the table's D call only, with no check against the DNA. TRBV21-1 is described as a pseudogene. CDR3 length: 17 amino acids. CDR3 residues: CASSIRTGGISNQPQHF. The CDR3 nucleotides read TGTGCCAGCAGCATTCGGACAGGGGGCATTAGCAATCAGCCCCAGCATTTT.

The chain combines TRBV7-2 with TRBJ1-4; maybe TRBD1 (5 bases). Germline V gene data show CDR1 as SGHTA and CDR2 as FQGNSA. V lost 2 bases, J lost 0 bases, and 13 bases lay in between. This CDR3 contains 17 residues. As DNA, the CDR3 is TGTGCCAGCAGCTTAAGGGCAGAGACAGCAACTAATGAAAAACTGTTTTTT. Protein sequence: CASSLRAETATNEKLFF.

This chain links TRBV6-1 with TRBJ2-3; 9 positions agree with TRBD2. The CDR3 is 16 amino acids. CDR1 MNHNS and CDR2 SASEGT come from the germline V gene. The trim removed 1 base at V and 6 bases at J, leaving 8 bases unmatched. In DNA, the CDR3 is TGTGCCAGCAGTGAAGAGAGTAGCGGGAGTTACGATACGCAGTATTTT. Its translation: CASSEESSGSYDTQYF.

The chain combines TRBV29-1 with TRBJ2-7; 7 nucleotides match TRBD2. With V trimmed by 8 bases and J by 3 bases, 16 bases remained unmatched. The CDR3 length is 15 residues. Germline assignment: CDR1 SQVTM and CDR2 ANQGSEA. CDR3 DNA sequence: TGCAGCATAATAGGGACTAAAGGTTTCCACTACGAGCAGTACTTC. The encoded protein is CSIIGTKGFHYEQYF.

This chain joins TRBV7-2 and TRBJ2-7; D might be TRBD1 (7 bases). CDR1 and CDR2 from the germline V gene are SGHTA and FQGNSA. Trimming left V 4 bases short and J 2 bases short, with 12 bases between. This CDR3 contains 14 residues. CDR3: CASSSPGGTYEQYF. The CDR3, as DNA: TGTGCCAGCAGCTCTCCAGGGGGGACCTACGAGCAGTACTTC.

This chain joins TRBV11-2 and TRBJ2-1; 8 positions match TRBD1. The CDR3 is made up of 13 amino acids. With 5 bases clipped from V and 9 bases from J, the junction kept 6 bases outside the gene matches. Looked up from germline, CDR1 is SGHAT and CDR2 is FQNNGV. CDR3 in amino acids: CASSVTGVVEQFF. In DNA form, the CDR3 reads TGTGCCAGCAGCGTGACAGGGGTGGTTGAGCAGTTCTTC.

V and J are TRBV6-6 and TRBJ2-1; 13 bases agree with TRBD2. V shed 5 bases, J shed 7 bases, and the junction held 8 bases outside the gene matches. Germline lookup yields CDR1 MNHNY and CDR2 SVGAGI (reference sequence). The CDR3 spans 16 residues. In DNA, the CDR3 is TGTGCCAGCAGTACATCGGGACTAGCGGGACTGAATGAGCAGTTCTTC. Its translation: CASSTSGLAGLNEQFF.

V usage is TRBV6-5 and J usage is TRBJ2-7; 7 nucleotides match TRBD1. Per germline, CDR1 MNHEY and CDR2 SVGAGI. The CDR3 covers 15 residues. Trimming took 0 bases from V and 3 from J; bases not matched to a gene: 5. The CDR3 protein is CASSYSLTGFYEQYF. CDR3 sequence (DNA): TGTGCCAGCAGTTACTCGTTGACAGGGTTCTACGAGCAGTACTTC.

This chain joins TRBV30 and TRBJ1-2; D is perhaps TRBD1 (5 bases). CDR1 and CDR2 from the germline V gene are GTSNPN and SVGIG (reference sequence). The length of the CDR3 is 18 residues. V lost 5 bases, J lost 4 bases, and 29 bases lay in between. The CDR3 DNA reads as TGTGCCTGGTCAACCCAAGCGGGCACCTACTTCCAGGGCTATGGCTACACCTTC. Translated: CAWSTQAGTYFQGYGYTF. The complete variable domain, with remaining parts taken from reference TRBV30 and TRBJ1-2, reads SQTIHQWPATLVQPVGSPLSLECTVEGTSNPNLYWYRQAAGRGLQLLFYSVGIGQISSEVPQNLSASRPQDRQFILSSKKLLLSDSGFYLCAWSTQAGTYFQGYGYTFGSGTRLTVV.

J is TRBJ1-1 and V is TRBV13; the match to TRBD1 covers 7 bases. In germline, CDR1 is PRHDT, CDR2 FYEKMQ (reference sequence). The V gene end was trimmed by 2 bases and the J gene end by 6 bases; junction bases not matched to a gene: 9. The CDR3 is 15 residues long. The DNA of the CDR3 is TGTGCCAGCAGCTTACGGGACAGAGAAGTACCTGAAGCTTTCTTT. Translation: CASSLRDREVPEAFF. The variable domain in full, with the rest retrieved from reference TRBV13 and TRBJ1-1, is AAGVIQSPRHLIKEKRETATLKCYPIPRHDTVYWYQQGPGQDPQFLISFYEKMQSDKGSIPDRFSAQQFSDYHSELNMSSLELGDSALYFCASSLRDREVPEAFFGQGTRLTVV.

Here the CDR3 reads CASSQDLHEQYF. The CDR3, as DNA: TGTGCCAGCAGCCAAGATCTCCACGAGCAGTACTTC. V and J are TRBV4-2 and TRBJ2-7; D is undetermined. The CDR3 runs 12 residues. V was shortened by 0 bases and J by 5 bases, with 5 bases between the two germline ends. Germline CDR1 LGHNA, CDR2 YNFKEQ.

The chain is built from TRBV6-5 and TRBJ2-2, with 12 bases matching TRBD2. J gave up 4 bases and V 0 bases, and 0 bases lay outside the gene matches. CDR1 is MNHEY and CDR2 is SVGAGI in the germline V gene. The CDR3 loop spans 16 amino acids. The CDR3 loop is CASSYSTSGSTGELFF. Here the CDR3 DNA reads TGTGCCAGCAGTTACTCGACTAGCGGGAGCACCGGGGAGCTGTTTTTT.

The gene calls are TRBV19 and TRBJ2-3, with a tentative D call TRBD2 (7 bases). The CDR3 contains 16 residues. Germline CDR1 and CDR2: LNHDA and SQIVND (reference sequence). Trimming took 7 bases from V and 0 from J, leaving 17 bases between them. This chain's CDR3 is CASTPGGRISTDTQYF. Written as DNA, the CDR3 is TGTGCCAGTACCCCCGGGGGGCGGATAAGCACAGATACGCAGTATTTT.

The chain has TRBV13 and TRBJ2-7; D gene ambiguous. V lost 3 bases and J 0 bases, leaving 9 bases between the germline ends. From germline, CDR1 is PRHDT and CDR2 FYEKMQ (reference sequence). This CDR3 is built from 14 residues. CDR3: CASSFRVLSYEQYF. For the CDR3, the DNA is TGTGCCAGCAGCTTCCGGGTCCTCTCCTACGAGCAGTACTTC.

The chain carries TRBV10-2 and TRBJ1-2; D possibly corresponds to TRBD1 (6 bases). Trimming took off 2 bases at V and 4 bases at J, with 17 bases between the two ends. Germline-derived CDR1 and CDR2 are WSHSY and SAAADI. CDR3 length: 16 residues. CDR3 bases: TGCGCCAGCAGTGAGGCATGGACAGCCTCTGGCTATGGCTACACCTTC. This translates into CASSEAWTASGYGYTF.

This chain uses TRBV6-4 with TRBJ2-1, with 7 bases aligning to TRBD2. V lost 0 bases, J lost 4 bases, and 6 bases stayed unmatched. The CDR3 length is 16 residues. Germline CDR1 MRHNA, CDR2 SNTAGT. CDR3 bases: TGTGCCAGCAGTGACTCGGCGGGAGTAGGGTACAATGAGCAGTTCTTC. Translating gives CASSDSAGVGYNEQFF.

The chain has TRBV9 and TRBJ2-7; 7 bases fit TRBD1. This CDR3 has 13 amino acids. CDR1 SGDLS and CDR2 YYNGEE come from the germline V gene. V was pared by 3 bases and J by 0 bases, with 0 bases of the junction left unmatched. The CDR3: CASSGDSSYEQYF. Written as DNA, the CDR3 is TGTGCCAGCAGCGGGGACAGCTCCTACGAGCAGTACTTC. Full variable domain (rest looked up from reference TRBV9 and TRBJ2-7): DSGVTQTPKHLITATGQRVTLRCSPRSGDLSVYWYQQSLDQGLQFLIQYYNGEERAKGNILERFSAQQFPDLHSELNLSSLELGDSALYFCASSGDSSYEQYFGPGTRLTVT.

This clone showed up just a few times. This sequence joins TRBV6-6 and TRBJ1-1; no definite D call. Germline values: CDR1 MNHNY, CDR2 SVGAGI (reference sequence). The V end was cut by 10 bases, the J end by 5 bases, with 11 bases between. There are 11 residues in the CDR3. The CDR3 loop is CATWGGTEAFF. CDR3 coding DNA: TGTGCCACCTGGGGAGGAACTGAAGCTTTCTTT.

V and J are TRBV23-1 and TRBJ2-1; TRBD1 might be the D (5 bases). TRBV23-1 is placed among ORFs of uncertain function. V lost 5 bases to trimming and J lost 1 base, with 15 bases between them. The length of the CDR3 is 16 residues. This CDR3 is CASSSTGIVSYNEQFF. DNA for the CDR3: TGCGCCAGCAGTTCCACAGGAATCGTATCCTACAATGAGCAGTTCTTC.

Of note for this clone: At one end the junction does not follow the germline gene, possibly because of a read error. The chain carries TRBV19 and TRBJ1-5, with D uncertain. Germline V gives CDR1 LNHDA, CDR2 SQIVND (reference sequence). The CDR3 totals 15 residues. The CDR3 is CASRIGRISNQPQHF. In nucleotides, the CDR3 is TGTGCCAGTCGTATTGGCAGGATCAGCAATCAGCCCCAGCATTTT.

The V gene is TRBV7-9, the J gene TRBJ2-1; 10 nucleotides line up with TRBD1. CDR3 length: 15 residues. In germline, CDR1 is SEHNR, CDR2 FQNEAQ (reference sequence). Trimming at V came to 3 bases and at J to 7 bases, leaving 6 bases not matched to a gene. CDR3 in amino acids: CASSLTGGAFNEQFF. The CDR3 DNA follows: TGTGCCAGCAGCTTGACAGGGGGCGCCTTTAATGAGCAGTTCTTC. The complete variable domain, with remaining parts taken from reference TRBV7-9 and TRBJ2-1, reads DTGVSQNPRHKITKRGQNVTFRCDPISEHNRLYWYRQTLGQGPEFLTYFQNEAQLEKSRLLSDRFSAERPKGSFSTLEIQRTEQGDSAMYLCASSLTGGAFNEQFFGPGTRLTVL.

This clone was counted a single time. The V call is TRBV6-5, the J call TRBJ2-7; 7 nucleotides match TRBD2. The V and J ends lost 2 bases and 4 bases, in that order; junction bases with no gene match: 8. The CDR3 covers 15 residues. CDR1 and CDR2 from the germline V gene are MNHEY and SVGAGI. CDR3 nucleotides: TGTGCCAGCAGTTACAATGAGCGGGAAGGGTACGAGCAGTACTTC. Translated, it gives CASSYNEREGYEQYF.

V is TRBV5-1 and J is TRBJ2-3; weak D call: TRBD2 (6 bases). V was clipped by 0 bases and J by 2 bases, with 16 bases between them. CDR1 SGHRS and CDR2 YFSETQ come from the germline V gene. The CDR3 sequence is 17 residues long. The CDR3 DNA follows: TGCGCCAGCAGCTTGGCCGGGAGCGGAACTCTCACAGATACGCAGTATTTT. This encodes CASSLAGSGTLTDTQYF.

The chain combines TRBV7-9 with TRBJ1-1, with D perhaps TRBD1 (6 bases). This CDR3 contains 14 residues. Germline CDR1 and CDR2: SEHNR and FQNEAQ (reference sequence). Between the trimmed V and J ends, which lost 5 bases and 6 bases, there was a span of 16 bases. The CDR3: CASSLPGGAAEAFF. DNA of the CDR3: TGTGCCAGCAGCCTTCCCGGGGGGGCGGCTGAAGCTTTCTTT.

This chain uses TRBV27 with TRBJ2-7; D may be TRBD2 (6 bases). The CDR3 sequence is 13 residues long. The V gene lost 3 bases and the J gene lost 4 bases, with 10 bases spanning the gap. CDR1 is MNHEY, CDR2 SMNVEV, per germline (reference sequence). For the CDR3, the DNA is TGTGCCAGCAGTTTTGGGACTTTTTACGAGCAGTACTTC. It encodes CASSFGTFYEQYF.

The rearrangement uses TRBV7-6 and TRBJ2-3; tentatively, D is TRBD1 (6 bases). The CDR3 covers 16 residues. V gave up 1 base and J gave up 3 bases, with 14 bases separating them. Germline assignment: CDR1 SGHVS and CDR2 FNYEAQ. DNA of the CDR3: TGTGCCAGCAGCTTAGTTCCAGGGGAAGGGACAGATACGCAGTATTTT. Amino acids: CASSLVPGEGTDTQYF.

The chain employs TRBV27 and TRBJ1-2, with 7 bases aligning to TRBD1. CDR3 size: 13 residues. Germline V CDR1 and CDR2: MNHEY, SMNVEV (reference sequence). V lost 3 bases and J lost 8; bases outside the gene matches: 6. CDR3 nucleotide sequence: TGTGCCAGCAGTTTCGGGGGACAGTCCGGCTACACCTTC. This encodes CASSFGGQSGYTF.

This clone is medium-sized. The chain has TRBV6-1 and TRBJ2-4, with 8 bases lining up with TRBD1. CDR1 MNHNS and CDR2 SASEGT come from the germline V gene. The CDR3 length is 15 residues. J lost 7 bases, V lost 1 base, and 6 bases had no gene match. The CDR3 here is CASSEGETGANIQYF. The DNA of the CDR3 is TGTGCCAGCAGTGAAGGGGAGACAGGGGCGAACATTCAGTACTTC.

This clone is a singleton in its sample. The CDR3 region has the DNA TGCGCCAGCAGCCAAGGGACAGTAGACCCAGAGACCCAGTACTTC. Residues: CASSQGTVDPETQYF. This rearrangement joins TRBV4-3 to TRBJ2-5; a possible D gene is TRBD1 (6 bases). V lost 1 base, J lost 4 bases, and 13 bases lay in between. The CDR3 extends over 15 amino acids. Germline lookup yields CDR1 LGHNA and CDR2 YSLEER.

The gene calls are TRBV6-1 and TRBJ2-7; D gene ambiguous. CDR1 MNHNS and CDR2 SASEGT come from the germline V gene. The CDR3 runs to 15 residues. V was shortened by 4 bases and J by 2 bases, with 15 bases between the two germline ends. CDR3 nucleotide sequence: TGTGCCAGCAGTGGCCTACATGGCGGCCCCTACGAGCAGTACTTC. It yields the protein CASSGLHGGPYEQYF.